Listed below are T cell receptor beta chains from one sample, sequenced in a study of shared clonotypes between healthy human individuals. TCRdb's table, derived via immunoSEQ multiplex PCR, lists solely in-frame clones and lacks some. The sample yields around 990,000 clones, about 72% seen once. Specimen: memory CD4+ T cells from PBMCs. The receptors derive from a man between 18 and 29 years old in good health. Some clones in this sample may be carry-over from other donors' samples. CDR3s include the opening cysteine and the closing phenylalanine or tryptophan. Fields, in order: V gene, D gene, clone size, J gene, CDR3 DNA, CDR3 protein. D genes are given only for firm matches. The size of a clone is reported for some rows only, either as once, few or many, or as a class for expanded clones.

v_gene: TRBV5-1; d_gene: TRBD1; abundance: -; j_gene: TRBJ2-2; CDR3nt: TGCGCCAGCAGCCACGGGACAGGGGTTACCGGGGAGCTGTTTTTT; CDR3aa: CASSHGTGVTGELFF
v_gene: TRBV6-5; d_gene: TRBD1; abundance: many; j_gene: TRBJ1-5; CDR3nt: TGTGCCAGCAGAGGGGGCAGGCTCAGCAATCAGCCCCAGCATTTT; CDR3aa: CASRGGRLSNQPQHF
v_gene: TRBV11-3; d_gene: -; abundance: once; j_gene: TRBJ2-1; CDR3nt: TGTGCCAGCAGCCCAAACCGATTACGCTCCTACAATGAGCAGTTCTTC; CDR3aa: CASSPNRLRSYNEQFF
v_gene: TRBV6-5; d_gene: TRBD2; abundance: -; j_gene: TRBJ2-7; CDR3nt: TGTGCCAGCAGTTACTCGTCGGGACTATTGTACGAGCAGTACTTC; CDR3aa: CASSYSSGLLYEQYF
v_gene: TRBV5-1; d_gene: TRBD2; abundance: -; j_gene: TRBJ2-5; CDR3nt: TGCGCCAGCAGCTGGACCGCCACGGGAGGGCCTGGGGAGACCCAGTACTTC; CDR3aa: CASSWTATGGPGETQYF
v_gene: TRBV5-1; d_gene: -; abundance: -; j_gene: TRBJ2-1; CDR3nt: TGCGCCAGCAGGAATGGTTGGACGAGTACGAACAATGAGCAGTTCTTC; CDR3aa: CASRNGWTSTNNEQFF
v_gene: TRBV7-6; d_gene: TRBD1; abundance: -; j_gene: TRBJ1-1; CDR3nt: TGTGCCAGCAGCCCGCGGAGCAGGGACAGCGTCACTGAAGCTTTCTTT; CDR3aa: CASSPRSRDSVTEAFF
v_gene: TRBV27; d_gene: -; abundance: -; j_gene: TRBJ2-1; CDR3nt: TGTGCCAGCAGCTCCGGGACCCGCGCCAACAATGAGCAGTTCTTC; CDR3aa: CASSSGTRANNEQFF
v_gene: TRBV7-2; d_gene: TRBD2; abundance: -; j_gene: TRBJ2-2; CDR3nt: TGTGCCAGCAGCTTAGTTGCGGGAGGGAACACCGGGGAGCTGTTTTTT; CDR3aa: CASSLVAGGNTGELFF
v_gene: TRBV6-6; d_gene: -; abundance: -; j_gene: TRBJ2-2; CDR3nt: TGTGCCAGCAGTCCCAGGGCCACCGGGGAGCTGTTTTTT; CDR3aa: CASSPRATGELFF
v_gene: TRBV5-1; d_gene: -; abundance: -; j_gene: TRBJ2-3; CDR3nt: TGCGCCAGCAGCGTGCAGGGGAACACAGATACGCAGTATTTT; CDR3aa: CASSVQGNTDTQYF
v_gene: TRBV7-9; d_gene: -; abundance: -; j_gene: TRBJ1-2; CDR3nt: TGTGCCAGCAGCTTAGTGCACACAGGGATAGGGGGCTACACCTTC; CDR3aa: CASSLVHTGIGGYTF
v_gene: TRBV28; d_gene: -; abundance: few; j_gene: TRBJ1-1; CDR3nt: TGTGCCAGCGCAGGGTTGCACACTGAAGCTTTCTTT; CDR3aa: CASAGLHTEAFF
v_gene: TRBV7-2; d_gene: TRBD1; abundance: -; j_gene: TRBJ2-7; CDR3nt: TGTGCCAGCAGTTCTCCGGGACAGGGGTACGAGCAGTACTTC; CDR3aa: CASSSPGQGYEQYF
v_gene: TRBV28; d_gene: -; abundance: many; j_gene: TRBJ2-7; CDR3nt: TGTGCCAGCAGTTTATGGGGCGTTGGGGACAAGGGGCCCCACGAGCAGTACTTC; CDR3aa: CASSLWGVGDKGPHEQYF
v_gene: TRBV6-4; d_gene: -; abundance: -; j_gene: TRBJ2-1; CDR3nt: TGTGCCAGCAGTGACTCAGTGACAGCTAGGGATGAGCAGTTCTTC; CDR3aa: CASSDSVTARDEQFF
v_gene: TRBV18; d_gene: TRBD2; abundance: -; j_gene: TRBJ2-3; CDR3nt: TGTGCCAGCTCGTTCCTAGCGGGAGGGCCCTCAGATACGCAGTATTTT; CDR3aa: CASSFLAGGPSDTQYF
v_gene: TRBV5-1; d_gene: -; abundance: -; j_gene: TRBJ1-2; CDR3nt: TGCGCCAGCAGCTTGGAAGACACCGTCTATGGCTACACCTTC; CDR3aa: CASSLEDTVYGYTF
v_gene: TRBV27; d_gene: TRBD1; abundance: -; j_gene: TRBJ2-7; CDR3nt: TGTGCCAGCAGGGGACAGGGGAGCTCCTACGAGCAGTACTTC; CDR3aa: CASRGQGSSYEQYF
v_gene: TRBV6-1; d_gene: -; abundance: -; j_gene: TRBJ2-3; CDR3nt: TGTGCCAGCAGTGAAGAGGGCCGGGGAGGCCGTCGTACGCAGTATTTT; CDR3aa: CASSEEGRGGRRTQYF
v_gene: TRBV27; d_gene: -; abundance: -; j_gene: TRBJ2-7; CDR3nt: TGTGCCAGCAAACAAGGGACCTACTCCTACGAGCAGTACTTC; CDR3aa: CASKQGTYSYEQYF
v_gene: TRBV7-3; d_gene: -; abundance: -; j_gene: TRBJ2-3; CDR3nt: TGTGCCAGCAGCTTAACAGGAACGCTGGGGACAGATACGCAGTATTTT; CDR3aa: CASSLTGTLGTDTQYF
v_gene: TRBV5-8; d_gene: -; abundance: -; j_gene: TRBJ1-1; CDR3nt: TGTGCCAGCAGCAAGAGGACTGAAGCTTTCTTT; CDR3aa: CASSKRTEAFF
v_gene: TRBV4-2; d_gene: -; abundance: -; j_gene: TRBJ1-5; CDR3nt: TGTGCCAGCAGCCAAGAAGGAGGGGCGGCTCAGCCCCAGCATTTT; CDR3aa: CASSQEGGAAQPQHF
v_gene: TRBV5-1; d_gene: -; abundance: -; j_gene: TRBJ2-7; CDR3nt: TGCGCCAGCAGCTTGTATGCCTACGAGCAGTACTTC; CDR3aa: CASSLYAYEQYF
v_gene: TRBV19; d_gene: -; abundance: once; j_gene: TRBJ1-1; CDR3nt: TGTGCCAGTAGCACACCCTCGGGAGGGCGGGCGACTGAAGCTTTCTTT; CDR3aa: CASSTPSGGRATEAFF
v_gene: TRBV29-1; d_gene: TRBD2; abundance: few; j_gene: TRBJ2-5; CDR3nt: TGCAGCGTTGCGGCCGGGACTAGCGGGAGCTCGGAGACCCAGTACTTC; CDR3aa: CSVAAGTSGSSETQYF
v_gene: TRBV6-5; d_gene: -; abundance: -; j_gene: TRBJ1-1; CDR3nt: TGTGCCAGCAGTTACTCACGGGGAGGGGTGTACACTGAAGCTTTCTTT; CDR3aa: CASSYSRGGVYTEAFF
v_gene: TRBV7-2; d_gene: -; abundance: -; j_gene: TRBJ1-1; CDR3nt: TGTGCCCACGGGAGGGAGGGGGGTGAAGCTTTCTTT; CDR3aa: CAHGREGGEAFF
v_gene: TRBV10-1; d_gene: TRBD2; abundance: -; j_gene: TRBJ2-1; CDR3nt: TGCGCCAGCAGCGAAAATAGCGGGAGTGAGCAGTTCTTC; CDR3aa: CASSENSGSEQFF
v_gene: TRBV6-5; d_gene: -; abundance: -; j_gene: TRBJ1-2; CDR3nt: TGTGCCAGTTTCCGGGACGGGCTTGGCTACACCTTC; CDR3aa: CASFRDGLGYTF
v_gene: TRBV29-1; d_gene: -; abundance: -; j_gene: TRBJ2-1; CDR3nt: TGCAGCGTTGATAGTAACGGCTCCCCTGAGCAGTTCTTC; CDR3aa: CSVDSNGSPEQFF
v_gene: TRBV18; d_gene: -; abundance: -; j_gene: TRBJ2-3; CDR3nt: TGTGCCAGCTCACCACAGGGCATGGGGACAGATACGCAGTATTTT; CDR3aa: CASSPQGMGTDTQYF